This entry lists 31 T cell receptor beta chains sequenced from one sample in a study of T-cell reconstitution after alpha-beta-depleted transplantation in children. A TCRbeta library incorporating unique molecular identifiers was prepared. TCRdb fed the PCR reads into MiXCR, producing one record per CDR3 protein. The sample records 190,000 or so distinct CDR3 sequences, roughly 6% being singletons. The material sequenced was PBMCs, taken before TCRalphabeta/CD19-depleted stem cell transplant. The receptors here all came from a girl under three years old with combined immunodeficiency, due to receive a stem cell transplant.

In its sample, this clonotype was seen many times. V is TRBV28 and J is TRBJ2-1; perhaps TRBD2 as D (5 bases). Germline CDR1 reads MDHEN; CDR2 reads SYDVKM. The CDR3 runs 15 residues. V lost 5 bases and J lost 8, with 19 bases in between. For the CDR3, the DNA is TGTGCCAGCAGTCCAACCCCGGGGTCAGCGGATGAGCAGTTCTTC. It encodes CASSPTPGSADEQFF.

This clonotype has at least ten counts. The CDR3 spells CASSYSTSVAADTQYF. CDR3 DNA: TGTGCCAGCAGTTACTCTACTAGCGTTGCTGCAGATACGCAGTATTTT. The rearrangement joins TRBV6-5 to TRBJ2-3; 7 positions agree with TRBD2. CDR1 and CDR2 (germline): MNHEY, SVGAGI. The CDR3 sequence is 16 residues long. V lost 0 bases, J lost 4 bases, and 7 bases stayed unmatched.

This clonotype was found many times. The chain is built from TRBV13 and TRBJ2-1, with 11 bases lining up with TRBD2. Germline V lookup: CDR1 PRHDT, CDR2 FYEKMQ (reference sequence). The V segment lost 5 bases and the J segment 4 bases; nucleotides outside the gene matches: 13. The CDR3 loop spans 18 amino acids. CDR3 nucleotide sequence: TGTGCCAGCAGCCCCCCAACTAGCGGGGGCTACCCTTACAATGAGCAGTTCTTC. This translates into CASSPPTSGGYPYNEQFF.

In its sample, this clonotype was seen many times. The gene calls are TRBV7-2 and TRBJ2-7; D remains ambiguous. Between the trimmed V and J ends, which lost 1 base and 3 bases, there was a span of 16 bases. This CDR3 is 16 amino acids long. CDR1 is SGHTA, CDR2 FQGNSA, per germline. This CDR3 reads CASSLVPSSVLYEQYF. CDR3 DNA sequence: TGTGCCAGCAGCTTAGTACCGTCTTCCGTTCTCTACGAGCAGTACTTC.

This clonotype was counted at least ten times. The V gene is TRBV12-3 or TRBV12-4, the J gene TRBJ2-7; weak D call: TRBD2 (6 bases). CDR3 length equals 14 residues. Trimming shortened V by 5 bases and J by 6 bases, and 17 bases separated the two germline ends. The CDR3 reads CASSPEARGVEQYF. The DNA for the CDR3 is TGTGCCAGCAGTCCCGAGGCGCGGGGTGTCGAGCAGTACTTC.

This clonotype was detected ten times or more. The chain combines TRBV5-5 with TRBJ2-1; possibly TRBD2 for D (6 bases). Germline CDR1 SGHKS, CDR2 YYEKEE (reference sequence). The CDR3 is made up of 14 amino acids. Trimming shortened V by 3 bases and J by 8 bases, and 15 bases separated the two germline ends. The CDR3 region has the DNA TGTGCCAGCAGCTGGGAGGCCGAAGGCGATGAGCAGTTCTTC. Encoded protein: CASSWEAEGDEQFF.

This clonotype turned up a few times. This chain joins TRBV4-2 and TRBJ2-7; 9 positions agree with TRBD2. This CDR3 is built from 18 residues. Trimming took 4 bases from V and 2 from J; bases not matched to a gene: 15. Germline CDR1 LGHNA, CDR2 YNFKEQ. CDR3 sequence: CASSPTASGLAGTYEQYF. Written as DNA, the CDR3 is TGTGCCAGCAGCCCGACTGCCTCTGGGCTAGCGGGGACCTACGAGCAGTACTTC.

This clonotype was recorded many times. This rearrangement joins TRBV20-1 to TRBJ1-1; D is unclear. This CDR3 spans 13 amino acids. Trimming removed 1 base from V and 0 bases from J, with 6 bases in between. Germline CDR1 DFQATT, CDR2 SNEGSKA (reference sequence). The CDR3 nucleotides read TGCAGTGCTAGAGTTGGAATGAACACTGAAGCTTTCTTT. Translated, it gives CSARVGMNTEAFF.

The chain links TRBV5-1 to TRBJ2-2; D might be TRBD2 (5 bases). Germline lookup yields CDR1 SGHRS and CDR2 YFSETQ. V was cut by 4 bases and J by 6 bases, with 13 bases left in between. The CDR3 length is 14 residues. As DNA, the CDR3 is TGCGCCAGCAGCCTCGGACTCCCGGCCGGGGAGCTGTTTTTT. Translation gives CASSLGLPAGELFF.

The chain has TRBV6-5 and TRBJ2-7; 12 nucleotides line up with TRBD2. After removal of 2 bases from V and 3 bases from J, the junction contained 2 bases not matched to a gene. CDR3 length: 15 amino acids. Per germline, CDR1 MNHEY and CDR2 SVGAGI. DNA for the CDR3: TGTGCCAGCAGTTACGGACTAGCGGGGCTCTACGAGCAGTACTTC. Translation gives CASSYGLAGLYEQYF.

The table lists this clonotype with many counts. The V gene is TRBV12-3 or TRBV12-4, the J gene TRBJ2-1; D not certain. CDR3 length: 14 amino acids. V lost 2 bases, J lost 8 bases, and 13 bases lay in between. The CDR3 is CASSLRFSGDEQFF. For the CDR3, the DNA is TGTGCCAGCAGTTTACGGTTCTCAGGCGATGAGCAGTTCTTC.

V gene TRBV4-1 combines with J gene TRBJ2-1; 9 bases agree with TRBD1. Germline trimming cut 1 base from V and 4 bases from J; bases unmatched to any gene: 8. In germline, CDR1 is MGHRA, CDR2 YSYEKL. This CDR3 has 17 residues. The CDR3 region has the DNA TGCGCCAGCAGCCAAGGGGGGACAGGGTCGCGTTACAATGAGCAGTTCTTC. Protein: CASSQGGTGSRYNEQFF.

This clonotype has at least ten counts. The CDR3 nucleotides are TGCAGTGCTCGAGGAGTCCTAGCGGGGGCGGCGACCTACAATGAGCAGTTCTTC. It translates to CSARGVLAGAATYNEQFF. This chain joins TRBV20-1 and TRBJ2-1, with 10 bases fitting TRBD2. The junction had 15 bases not matched to a gene; V was cut back by 5 bases and J by 2 bases. The CDR3 sequence is 18 residues long. The germline gives CDR1 DFQATT, CDR2 SNEGSKA (reference sequence).

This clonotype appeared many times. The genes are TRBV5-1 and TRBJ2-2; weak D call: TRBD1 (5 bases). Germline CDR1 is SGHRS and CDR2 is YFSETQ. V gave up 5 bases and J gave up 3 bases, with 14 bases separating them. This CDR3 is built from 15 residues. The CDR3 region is CASSYIDRYTGELFF. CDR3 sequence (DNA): TGCGCCAGCAGTTATATTGACAGATACACCGGGGAGCTGTTTTTT. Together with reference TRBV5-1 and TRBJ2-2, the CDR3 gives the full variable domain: KAGVTQTPRYLIKTRGQQVTLSCSPISGHRSVSWYQQTPGQGLQFLFEYFSETQRNKGNFPGRFSGRQFSNSRSEMNVSTLELGDSALYLCASSYIDRYTGELFFGEGSRLTVL.

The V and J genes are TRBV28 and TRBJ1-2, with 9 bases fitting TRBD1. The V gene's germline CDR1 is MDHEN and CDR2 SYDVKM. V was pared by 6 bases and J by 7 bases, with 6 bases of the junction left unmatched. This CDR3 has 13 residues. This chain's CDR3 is CASRPGTGFGYTF. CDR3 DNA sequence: TGTGCCAGCAGGCCCGGGACAGGGTTTGGCTACACCTTC.

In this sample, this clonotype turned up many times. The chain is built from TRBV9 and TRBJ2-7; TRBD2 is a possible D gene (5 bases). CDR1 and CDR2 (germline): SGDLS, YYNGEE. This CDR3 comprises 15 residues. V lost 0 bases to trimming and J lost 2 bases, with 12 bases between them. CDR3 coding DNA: TGTGCCAGCAGCGTAGGAGCCAAGGGAGCCTACGAGCAGTACTTC. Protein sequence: CASSVGAKGAYEQYF.

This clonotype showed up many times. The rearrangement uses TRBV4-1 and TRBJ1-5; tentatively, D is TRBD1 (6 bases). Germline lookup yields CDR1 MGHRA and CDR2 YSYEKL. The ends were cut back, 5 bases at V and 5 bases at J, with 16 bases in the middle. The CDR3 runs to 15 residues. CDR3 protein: CASSDLDSPYQPQHF. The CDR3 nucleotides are TGCGCCAGCAGCGACCTGGACAGCCCCTATCAGCCCCAGCATTTT.

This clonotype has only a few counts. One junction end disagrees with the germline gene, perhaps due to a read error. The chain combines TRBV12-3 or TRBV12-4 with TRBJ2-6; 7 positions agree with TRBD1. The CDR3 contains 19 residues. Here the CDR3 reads CASCFLADRFSSGANVLTF. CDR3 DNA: TGTGCCAGCTGTTTTCTGGCGGACAGGTTTAGCTCTGGGGCCAACGTCCTGACTTTC.

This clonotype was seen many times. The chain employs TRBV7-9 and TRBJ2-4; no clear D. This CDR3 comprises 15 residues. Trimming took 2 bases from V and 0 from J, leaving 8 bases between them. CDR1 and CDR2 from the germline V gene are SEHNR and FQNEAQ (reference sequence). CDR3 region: CASSLSRLAKNIQYF. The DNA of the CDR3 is TGTGCCAGCAGCTTATCCAGACTAGCCAAAAACATTCAGTACTTC.

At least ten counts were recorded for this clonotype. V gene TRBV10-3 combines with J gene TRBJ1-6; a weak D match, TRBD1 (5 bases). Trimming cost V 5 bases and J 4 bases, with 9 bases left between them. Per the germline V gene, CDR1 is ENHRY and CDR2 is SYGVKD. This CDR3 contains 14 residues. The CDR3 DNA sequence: TGTGCCATCAGTTCGGGGCTTTATAATTCACCCCTCCACTTT. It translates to CAISSGLYNSPLHF.

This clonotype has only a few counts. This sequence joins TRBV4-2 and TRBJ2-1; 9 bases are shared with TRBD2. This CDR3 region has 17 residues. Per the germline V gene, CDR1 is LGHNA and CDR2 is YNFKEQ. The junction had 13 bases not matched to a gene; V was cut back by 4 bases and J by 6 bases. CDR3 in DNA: TGTGCCAGCAGCCCCTCCCTAGCGGGAATTGCGGGCAATGAGCAGTTCTTC. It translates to CASSPSLAGIAGNEQFF.

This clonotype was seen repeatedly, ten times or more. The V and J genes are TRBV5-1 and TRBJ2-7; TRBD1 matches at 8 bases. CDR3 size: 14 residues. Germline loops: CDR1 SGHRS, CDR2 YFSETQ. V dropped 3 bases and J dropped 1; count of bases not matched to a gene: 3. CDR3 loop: CASSWGTGSYEQYF. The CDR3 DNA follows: TGCGCCAGCAGCTGGGGGACAGGATCCTACGAGCAGTACTTC.

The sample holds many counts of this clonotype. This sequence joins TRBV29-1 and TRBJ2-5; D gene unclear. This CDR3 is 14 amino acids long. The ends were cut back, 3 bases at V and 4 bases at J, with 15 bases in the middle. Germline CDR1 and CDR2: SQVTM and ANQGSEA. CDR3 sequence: CSVELLESAETQYF. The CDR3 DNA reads TGCAGCGTTGAGTTGTTGGAATCAGCAGAGACCCAGTACTTC. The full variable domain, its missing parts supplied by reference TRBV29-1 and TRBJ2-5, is SAVISQKPSRDICQRGTSLTIQCQVDSQVTMMFWYRQQPGQSLTLIATANQGSEATYESGFVIDKFPISRPNLTFSTLTVSNMSPEDSSIYLCSVELLESAETQYFGPGTRLLVL.

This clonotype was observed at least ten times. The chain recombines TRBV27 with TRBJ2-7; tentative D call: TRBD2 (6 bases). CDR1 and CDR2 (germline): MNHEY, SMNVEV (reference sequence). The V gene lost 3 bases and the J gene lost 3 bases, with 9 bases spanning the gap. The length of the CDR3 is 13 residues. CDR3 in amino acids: CASSFGLYYEQYF. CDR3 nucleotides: TGTGCCAGCAGTTTCGGACTATACTACGAGCAGTACTTC.

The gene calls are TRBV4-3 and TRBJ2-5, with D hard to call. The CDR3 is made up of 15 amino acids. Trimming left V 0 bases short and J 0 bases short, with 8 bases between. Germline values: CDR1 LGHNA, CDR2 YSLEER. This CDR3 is CASSQELAYQETQYF. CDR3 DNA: TGCGCCAGCAGCCAAGAACTGGCGTACCAAGAGACCCAGTACTTC.

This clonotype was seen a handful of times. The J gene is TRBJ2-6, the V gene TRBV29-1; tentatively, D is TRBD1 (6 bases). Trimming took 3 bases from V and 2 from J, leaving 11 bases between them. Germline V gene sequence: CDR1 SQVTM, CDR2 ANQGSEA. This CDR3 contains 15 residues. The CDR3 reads CSVEVRGPGANVLTF. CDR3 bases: TGCAGCGTTGAGGTCAGGGGTCCTGGGGCCAACGTCCTGACTTTC.

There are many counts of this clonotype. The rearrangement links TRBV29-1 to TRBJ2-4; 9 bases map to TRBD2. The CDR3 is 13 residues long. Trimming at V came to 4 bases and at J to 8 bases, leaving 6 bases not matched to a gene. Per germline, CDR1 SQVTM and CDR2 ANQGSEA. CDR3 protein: CSVVLAGSDIQYF. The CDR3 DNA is TGCAGCGTTGTCCTAGCGGGGAGCGACATTCAGTACTTC.

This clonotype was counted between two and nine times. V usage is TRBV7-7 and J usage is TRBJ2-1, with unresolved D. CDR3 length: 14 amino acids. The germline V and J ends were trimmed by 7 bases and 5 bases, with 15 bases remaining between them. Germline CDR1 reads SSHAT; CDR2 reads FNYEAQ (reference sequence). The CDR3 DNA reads TGTGCCAGCACCCCTGGACCCGGCCACAATGAGCAGTTCTTC. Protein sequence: CASTPGPGHNEQFF.

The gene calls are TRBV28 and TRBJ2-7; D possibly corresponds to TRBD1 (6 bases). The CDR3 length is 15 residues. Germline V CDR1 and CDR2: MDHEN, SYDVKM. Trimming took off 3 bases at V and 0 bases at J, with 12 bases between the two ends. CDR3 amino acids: CASSFVGQVSYEQYF. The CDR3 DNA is TGTGCCAGCAGTTTTGTGGGACAAGTCTCCTACGAGCAGTACTTC.

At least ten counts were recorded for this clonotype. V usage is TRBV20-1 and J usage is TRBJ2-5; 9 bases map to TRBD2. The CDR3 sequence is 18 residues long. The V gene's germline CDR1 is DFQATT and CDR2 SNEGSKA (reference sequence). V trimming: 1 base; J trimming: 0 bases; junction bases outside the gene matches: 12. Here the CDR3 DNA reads TGCAGTGCTAGAGTAGGCCAGCGGGGGGTACTCCACCAAGAGACCCAGTACTTC. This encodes CSARVGQRGVLHQETQYF.

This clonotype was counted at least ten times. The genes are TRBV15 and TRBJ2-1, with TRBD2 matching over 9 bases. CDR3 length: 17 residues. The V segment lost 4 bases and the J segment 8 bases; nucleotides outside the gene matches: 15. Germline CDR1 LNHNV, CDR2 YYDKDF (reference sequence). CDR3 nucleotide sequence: TGTGCCACCAGCACCCCGTTGGGTAGCGGGGGCCCTGATGAGCAGTTCTTC. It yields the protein CATSTPLGSGGPDEQFF.